The 21 T cell receptor beta chains presented below share a single source sample, sequenced in a study of blood T cell repertoires in COVID-19. The method was immunoSEQ multiplex PCR; TCRdb's version includes in-frame clones alone and lacks a portion of them. The table has about 190,000 clones, 82% seen once. The sequencing input was peripheral blood. Every receptor here comes from a woman aged 60-70 years with COVID-19, enrolled during active disease.

The CDR3 region is CASSQDRRTGGYSGANVLTF. CDR3 nucleotides: TGCGCCAGCAGCCAAGATCGAAGGACAGGGGGGTACTCTGGGGCCAACGTCCTGACTTTC. This sequence joins TRBV4-3 and TRBJ2-6; 10 nucleotides align to TRBD1. J lost 0 bases, V lost 0 bases, and 8 bases had no gene match. The CDR3 is 20 residues long. CDR1 is LGHNA and CDR2 is YSLEER in the germline V gene.

The V and J genes are TRBV6-6 and TRBJ1-5, with 9 bases fitting TRBD1. The CDR3 extends over 16 amino acids. V trimming: 2 bases; J trimming: 1 base; junction bases outside the gene matches: 3. Germline V CDR1 and CDR2: MNHNY, SVGAGI (reference sequence). The CDR3 sequence is CASSYLDRGSNQPQHF. In DNA form, the CDR3 reads TGTGCCAGCAGTTACCTGGACAGGGGCAGCAATCAGCCCCAGCATTTT.

This clone was picked up a small number of times. The chain employs TRBV6-6 and TRBJ2-1; D is possibly TRBD2 (5 bases). CDR3 length equals 12 residues. Germline V gives CDR1 MNHNY, CDR2 SVGAGI (reference sequence). V lost 11 bases to trimming and J lost 6 bases, with 14 bases between them. For the CDR3, the DNA is TGTGCCGGAGCCCGGGCGGGCAATGAGCAGTTCTTC. Residues: CAGARAGNEQFF.

The chain combines TRBV19 with TRBJ1-5; a weak D match, TRBD1 (6 bases). This CDR3 is built from 15 residues. With 3 bases removed from V and 1 base from J, the gap between germline ends came to 10 bases. The germline V gene encodes CDR1 LNHDA and CDR2 SQIVND (reference sequence). The CDR3 DNA is TGTGCCAGTAGTATGGACAGTGGGAGCAATCAGCCCCAGCATTTT. It yields the protein CASSMDSGSNQPQHF. The variable domain in full, completed from reference TRBV19 and TRBJ1-5, reads DGGITQSPKYLFRKEGQNVTLSCEQNLNHDAMYWYRQDPGQGLRLIYYSQIVNDFQKGDIAEGYSVSREKKESFPLTVTSAQKNPTAFYLCASSMDSGSNQPQHFGDGTRLSIL.

The chain uses TRBV4-2 and TRBJ2-1, with no clear D. Germline CDR1 LGHNA, CDR2 YNFKEQ. The CDR3 contains 13 residues. Between the trimmed V and J ends, which lost 2 bases and 6 bases, there was a span of 8 bases. The CDR3 is CASSQLAVNEQFF. CDR3 nucleotide sequence: TGTGCCAGCAGCCAATTGGCAGTCAATGAGCAGTTCTTC.

J is TRBJ1-5 and V is TRBV5-1, with 7 bases identical to TRBD1. Germline loops: CDR1 SGHRS, CDR2 YFSETQ. The ends lost 3 bases at V and 5 bases at J; junction bases unmatched: 8. The length of the CDR3 is 15 residues. The CDR3 DNA reads TGCGCCAGCAGCTGGGACGGGACAGAAGATCAGCCCCAGCATTTT. Protein sequence: CASSWDGTEDQPQHF. Looking up the rest from reference TRBV5-1 and TRBJ1-5 gives the full variable domain: KAGVTQTPRYLIKTRGQQVTLSCSPISGHRSVSWYQQTPGQGLQFLFEYFSETQRNKGNFPGRFSGRQFSNSRSEMNVSTLELGDSALYLCASSWDGTEDQPQHFGDGTRLSIL.

The chain joins TRBV11-2 to TRBJ1-1; no clear D. Trimming cost V 1 base and J 1 base, with 4 bases left between them. The CDR3 has 13 amino acids. CDR1 is SGHAT, CDR2 FQNNGV, per germline. The CDR3 nucleotides are TGTGCCAGCAGCTTAGGCGCGAACACTGAAGCTTTCTTT. This codes for CASSLGANTEAFF.

The J gene is TRBJ2-2, the V gene TRBV27, with 7 bases identical to TRBD2. CDR3 length: 18 amino acids. Germline trimming cut 7 bases from V and 2 bases from J; bases unmatched to any gene: 16. Germline V gene data show CDR1 as MNHEY and CDR2 as SMNVEV (reference sequence). The CDR3 nucleotides read TGTGCCAGCAACATAATCTTTTCCGGGGGGTTAAACACCGGGGAGCTGTTTTTT. Translation gives CASNIIFSGGLNTGELFF.

V usage is TRBV4-3 and J usage is TRBJ1-4, with a tentative D call TRBD1 (6 bases). Trimming stripped 2 bases from V and 4 bases from J, with 14 bases between. This CDR3 is 16 amino acids long. Per germline, CDR1 LGHNA and CDR2 YSLEER. The CDR3 DNA follows: TGCGCCAGCAGCCAACGACCACAGGGAAGTAATGAAAAACTGTTTTTT. Translated: CASSQRPQGSNEKLFF.

This chain joins TRBV15 and TRBJ1-5, with a possible D match to TRBD1 (6 bases). The CDR3 is 16 amino acids. With 3 bases removed from V and 2 bases from J, the gap between germline ends came to 14 bases. Germline CDR1 is LNHNV and CDR2 is YYDKDF (reference sequence). The DNA of the CDR3 is TGTGCCACCAGCAGGGGAGGGGGAATCGGCAATCAGCCCCAGCATTTT. Protein sequence: CATSRGGGIGNQPQHF.

J is TRBJ2-1 and V is TRBV29-1, with 7 nucleotides matching TRBD1. The V and J ends lost 3 bases and 9 bases, in that order; junction bases with no gene match: 8. The CDR3 loop spans 13 amino acids. The germline V gene encodes CDR1 SQVTM and CDR2 ANQGSEA. The CDR3 sequence: CSVDRQGAGEQFF. The CDR3 nucleotides are TGCAGCGTTGATAGACAGGGCGCGGGTGAGCAGTTCTTC.

The CDR3 DNA follows: TGTGCCCGGGACACCCAGACCGGGGAGCTGTTTTTT. It yields the protein CARDTQTGELFF. The chain uses TRBV30 and TRBJ2-2; the D gene is possibly TRBD1 (6 bases). This CDR3 has 12 amino acids. Germline V gene lookup returns CDR1 GTSNPN and CDR2 SVGIG (reference sequence). Trimming pared 8 bases from V and 5 bases from J, leaving 12 bases between. Full variable domain (remainder filled in from reference TRBV30 and TRBJ2-2): SQTIHQWPATLVQPVGSPLSLECTVEGTSNPNLYWYRQAAGRGLQLLFYSVGIGQISSEVPQNLSASRPQDRQFILSSKKLLLSDSGFYLCARDTQTGELFFGEGSRLTVL.

In DNA form, the CDR3 reads TGTGCCAGCAGCCCCTCTGGTGGTGGCAGACTTAATGAAAAACTGTTTTTT. It encodes CASSPSGGGRLNEKLFF. The chain has TRBV5-4 and TRBJ1-4; D not certain. Per germline, CDR1 SGHNT and CDR2 YYREEE (reference sequence). This CDR3 is built from 17 residues. V was cut by 4 bases and J by 4 bases, with 20 bases left in between.

The gene calls are TRBV4-2 and TRBJ1-3; 7 bases are shared with TRBD1. The CDR3 is made up of 16 amino acids. CDR1 LGHNA and CDR2 YNFKEQ come from the germline V gene. Trimming at V came to 0 bases and at J to 0 bases, leaving 2 bases not matched to a gene. For the CDR3, the DNA is TGTGCCAGCAGCCAAGAAGCAGGGGGCTCTGGAAACACCATATATTTT. This sequence encodes CASSQEAGGSGNTIYF.

J is TRBJ1-2 and V is TRBV2, with 10 bases matching TRBD1. The trim removed 8 bases at V and 8 bases at J, leaving 8 bases unmatched. Germline assignment: CDR1 SNHLY and CDR2 FYNNEI. CDR3 length equals 13 residues. CDR3 sequence: CASLRDRGQGYTF. CDR3 sequence (DNA): TGTGCCAGCCTCCGGGACAGGGGACAGGGCTACACCTTC.

A note on this clone: The identical CDR3 is also encoded by other nucleotide sequences in the sample. The chain carries TRBV11-3 and TRBJ2-3; a weak D match, TRBD2 (6 bases). The CDR3 loop spans 13 amino acids. V lost 1 base and J lost 4, with 6 bases in between. Germline V lookup: CDR1 SGHNT, CDR2 YENEEA. The CDR3 sequence: CASSLGGADTQYF. The CDR3 DNA reads as TGTGCCAGCAGCTTAGGGGGGGCAGATACGCAGTATTTT.

The V call is TRBV28, the J call TRBJ2-1, with TRBD1 as a possible D gene (6 bases). V lost 6 bases and J lost 9, with 18 bases in between. Germline V lookup: CDR1 MDHEN, CDR2 SYDVKM. The CDR3 has 14 amino acids. CDR3 in amino acids: CASRGAGFGREQFF. CDR3 DNA: TGTGCCAGCAGGGGGGCGGGCTTCGGACGTGAGCAGTTCTTC.

This clone was picked up a small number of times. The rearrangement joins TRBV6-5 to TRBJ1-1, with D unresolved. Trimming shortened V by 6 bases and J by 11 bases, and 19 bases separated the two germline ends. CDR3 length: 13 amino acids. Germline V lookup: CDR1 MNHEY, CDR2 SVGAGI. The CDR3 nucleotides are TGTGCCAGCAGACTTGAAAGCTCAACGCTGGCTTTCTTT. Translated, it gives CASRLESSTLAFF.

The genes are TRBV4-3 and TRBJ2-1; D is perhaps TRBD2 (5 bases). Germline assignment: CDR1 LGHNA and CDR2 YSLEER. Trimming left V 1 base short and J 4 bases short, with 11 bases between. This CDR3 contains 15 residues. The CDR3: CASSQGTGIYNEQFF. In DNA, the CDR3 is TGCGCCAGCAGCCAAGGAACGGGAATTTACAATGAGCAGTTCTTC.

This clone appeared a single time. This chain uses TRBV18 with TRBJ1-2; D unclear. Germline V gene lookup returns CDR1 KGHSH and CDR2 LQKENI. The CDR3 loop spans 14 amino acids. Deletions cut 6 bases from V and 5 bases from J, with 16 bases between. CDR3 in amino acids: CASSQIDTAYGYTF. The CDR3 region has the DNA TGTGCCAGCTCCCAGATCGACACCGCTTATGGCTACACCTTC.

This clone was recorded once. The chain combines TRBV11-3 with TRBJ2-7; 8 nucleotides agree with TRBD2. CDR3 length equals 18 residues. Germline V gene lookup returns CDR1 SGHNT and CDR2 YENEEA. Trimming removed 6 bases from V and 0 bases from J; junction bases left unmatched: 16. The CDR3 spells CASRTHQGGGRRSYEQYV. DNA for the CDR3: TGTGCCAGCAGAACCCATCAGGGCGGGGGGCGCCGCTCCTACGAGCAGTACGTC.